These 15 T cell receptor beta chains originate from one sample sequenced in a study of blood T cell repertoires in COVID-19. This table comes from immunoSEQ multiplex PCR, and its TCRdb copy is limited to in-frame clones, with some not included. The repertoire has over 60,000 clones, roughly 82% of them found once; the top ten carry under 20%. The sequenced sample consisted of peripheral blood. The receptors stem from a human donor in a cohort sampled during active COVID-19.

The rearrangement joins TRBV18 to TRBJ1-1; D remains ambiguous. The germline V gene encodes CDR1 KGHSH and CDR2 LQKENI. Trimming removed 2 bases at V and 7 bases at J, with 17 bases between. The CDR3 sequence is 15 residues long. This CDR3 reads CASSPSQEGRGEAFF. In DNA form, the CDR3 reads TGTGCCAGCTCACCATCCCAAGAAGGGCGGGGTGAAGCTTTCTTT.

The chain is built from TRBV7-9 and TRBJ1-1; TRBD1 matches 7 bases. Germline V gene sequence: CDR1 SEHNR, CDR2 FQNEAQ (reference sequence). The trim removed 4 bases at V and 10 bases at J, leaving 9 bases unmatched. The CDR3 totals 13 residues. Written as DNA, the CDR3 is TGTGCCAGCAGCTCACTTTCGACAGGGCGAGCTTTCTTT. It translates to CASSSLSTGRAFF.

V usage is TRBV29-1 and J usage is TRBJ1-6; D perhaps matches TRBD1 (6 bases). Germline lookup yields CDR1 SQVTM and CDR2 ANQGSEA. Trimming left V 6 bases short and J 9 bases short, with 18 bases between. There are 14 residues in the CDR3. The CDR3 here is CSVSGEGVGSPLHF. In nucleotides, the CDR3 is TGCAGCGTCTCCGGGGAGGGGGTCGGTTCACCCCTCCACTTT.

The chain employs TRBV29-1 and TRBJ1-4; no clear D gene. V gave up 5 bases and J gave up 5 bases, with 12 bases separating them. The length of the CDR3 is 13 residues. Germline V lookup: CDR1 SQVTM, CDR2 ANQGSEA. Written as DNA, the CDR3 is TGCAGCGTTAGCAGTAACTACAATGAAAAACTGTTTTTT. Amino acids: CSVSSNYNEKLFF.

This clone was picked up one time. V usage is TRBV30 and J usage is TRBJ2-7; 10 bases fit TRBD1. With 8 bases clipped from V and 7 bases from J, the junction kept 8 bases outside the gene matches. CDR1 is GTSNPN, CDR2 SVGIG, per germline (reference sequence). CDR3 length: 12 residues. The CDR3 loop reads CARDRGGGEQYF. DNA for the CDR3: TGTGCCCGGGACAGGGGCGGTGGAGAGCAGTACTTC.

The CDR3 reads CASTQQGQAEKLFF. The CDR3 coding sequence is TGTGCCAGCACCCAGCAAGGACAGGCTGAAAAACTGTTTTTT. V is TRBV25-1 and J is TRBJ1-4, with TRBD1 identical over 7 bases. Germline V gene sequence: CDR1 MGHDK, CDR2 SYGVNS. Unmatched junction bases numbered 9, after V lost 7 bases and J lost 7 bases. CDR3 length: 14 residues.

There are a few counts of this clone. The chain employs TRBV9 and TRBJ2-1; 9 nucleotides agree with TRBD2. CDR3 length: 15 residues. Germline V gene sequence: CDR1 SGDLS, CDR2 YYNGEE. The J segment lost 4 bases and the V segment lost 4 bases, leaving 6 bases of the junction unmatched. The CDR3 loop reads CASSPRLADYNEQFF. In DNA, the CDR3 is TGTGCCAGCAGCCCCCGACTAGCGGATTACAATGAGCAGTTCTTC. Based on the CDR3 plus reference TRBV9 and TRBJ2-1, the full variable domain is DSGVTQTPKHLITATGQRVTLRCSPRSGDLSVYWYQQSLDQGLQFLIQYYNGEERAKGNILERFSAQQFPDLHSELNLSSLELGDSALYFCASSPRLADYNEQFFGPGTRLTVL.

This sequence joins TRBV12-3 or TRBV12-4 and TRBJ1-2; D is undetermined. V gave up 3 bases and J gave up 4 bases, with 3 bases separating them. The CDR3 runs to 11 residues. The CDR3: CASSFGYGYTF. As DNA, the CDR3 is TGTGCCAGCAGTTTCGGCTATGGCTACACCTTC.

Worth noting for this clone: A read error is possible here, since a much larger clone lies one base away. Other DNA sequences in the sample encode the same CDR3. This chain joins TRBV6-5 and TRBJ2-2; TRBD2 matches at 8 bases. The V segment lost 8 bases and the J segment 7 bases; nucleotides outside the gene matches: 9. The CDR3 runs to 14 residues. Looked up from germline, CDR1 is MNHEY and CDR2 is SVGAGI. CDR3 region: CASRPRGAGGELFF. Written as DNA, the CDR3 is TGTGCCAGCCGTCCGCGGGGGGCGGGCGGGGAGCTGTTTTTT.

This chain links TRBV29-1 with TRBJ1-4; 7 bases are a match to TRBD1. The CDR3 is made up of 14 amino acids. Germline V lookup: CDR1 SQVTM, CDR2 ANQGSEA. V dropped 7 bases and J dropped 3; count of bases not matched to a gene: 8. CDR3 residues: CSAGPTGANEKLFF. CDR3 DNA: TGCAGCGCCGGCCCTACAGGGGCTAATGAAAAACTGTTTTTT.

The chain uses TRBV6-6 and TRBJ2-7, with a possible D match to TRBD1 (6 bases). The CDR3 consists of 14 residues. Germline CDR1 and CDR2: MNHNY and SVGAGI (reference sequence). The V end was cut by 0 bases, the J end by 3 bases, with 9 bases between. Written as DNA, the CDR3 is TGTGCCAGCAGTTACTCGGACAGTTTCTACGAGCAGTACTTC. Translation gives CASSYSDSFYEQYF.

The rearrangement uses TRBV9 and TRBJ1-2; D gene uncertain. Per the germline V gene, CDR1 is SGDLS and CDR2 is YYNGEE. This CDR3 region has 16 residues. The V gene lost 4 bases and the J gene lost 7 bases, with 23 bases spanning the gap. The CDR3 loop is CASSLAIAGRSGGYTF. CDR3 DNA: TGTGCCAGCAGCTTAGCAATTGCCGGGAGAAGTGGTGGCTACACCTTC.

The DNA for the CDR3 is TGTGCCAGCAGCTCTAGCGGGGGGGCAGATACGCAGTATTTT. This translates into CASSSSGGADTQYF. The chain carries TRBV7-2 and TRBJ2-3; TRBD2 agrees at 12 bases. This CDR3 is built from 14 residues. The germline CDR1 and CDR2 sequences are SGHTA and FQGNSA. Germline trimming cut 4 bases from V and 4 bases from J; bases unmatched to any gene: 0.

J is TRBJ1-2 and V is TRBV6-5, with D perhaps TRBD1 (5 bases). The CDR3 sequence is 13 residues long. The germline gives CDR1 MNHEY, CDR2 SVGAGI. Trimming left V 7 bases short and J 8 bases short, with 17 bases between. This chain's CDR3 is CASIGDKLGGYTF. Here the CDR3 DNA reads TGTGCCAGCATAGGGGATAAGCTCGGCGGCTACACCTTC.

This chain joins TRBV3-1 (or the pseudogene TRBV3-2) and TRBJ2-7, with TRBD1 matching 12 bases. Trimming took 3 bases from V and 5 from J; bases not matched to a gene: 5. The CDR3 is made up of 15 amino acids. The germline gives CDR1 LGHDT, CDR2 YNNKEL (reference sequence). The DNA of the CDR3 is TGTGCCAGCAGCCATACCGGGACAGGGGGCCACGAGCAGTACTTC. This gives the protein CASSHTGTGGHEQYF.